Shown below are 24 T cell receptor beta chains from a single sample sequenced in a study of blood T cells in healthy people across ages. Through a sample-barcoded 5' primer and a J-beta primer mix, a second PCR was run for 7 to 11 cycles. TCRdb itself ran the 5' RACE reads through MiXCR, one entry per CDR3 protein. This table holds more than 500,000 distinct CDR3 sequences, about 27% found once. This sample also belongs to another study, concerning T cells of mothers and their children.

Input material: blood. Receptors were obtained from a boy younger than 10 in good health.

The table lists this clonotype with a few counts. This chain joins TRBV5-1 and TRBJ1-4, with TRBD1 identical over 8 bases. CDR1 and CDR2 (germline): SGHRS, YFSETQ. V gave up 0 bases and J gave up 6 bases; unmatched junction bases: 10. The CDR3 covers 17 residues. CDR3 bases: TGCGCCAGCAGCTTGGCAGGACGACAGGGGCGCGATGAAAAACTGTTTTTT. This gives the protein CASSLAGRQGRDEKLFF.

The chain is built from TRBV10-3 and TRBJ2-3; 9 bases are shared with TRBD2. Germline V gives CDR1 ENHRY, CDR2 SYGVKD. The CDR3 length is 16 residues. Trimming took 0 bases from V and 0 from J; bases not matched to a gene: 1. CDR3 residues: CAISESAGGSTDTQYF. Written as DNA, the CDR3 is TGTGCCATCAGTGAGTCGGCGGGGGGGAGCACAGATACGCAGTATTTT.

Concerning this clonotype itself: A much larger clone differs by one base, so this may be a read error. The chain has TRBV29-1 and TRBJ1-2; maybe TRBD1 (6 bases). Germline loops: CDR1 SQVTM, CDR2 ANQGSEA. This CDR3 contains 14 residues. V was clipped by 7 bases and J by 6 bases, with 21 bases between them. This CDR3 is CSAPRIQGTNGYTF. CDR3 DNA sequence: TGCAGCGCCCCTCGCATACAGGGAACGAATGGCTACACCTTC.

This chain uses TRBV10-3 with TRBJ1-2, with 8 bases lining up with TRBD1. The CDR3 runs 13 residues. Losses at the gene ends were 5 bases for V and 3 bases for J; bases not matched to a gene: 2. Germline assignment: CDR1 ENHRY and CDR2 SYGVKD. The CDR3 nucleotides are TGTGCCATCAGTATACAGGGGGACTATGGCTACACCTTC. This translates into CAISIQGDYGYTF.

This clonotype has a handful of counts. V usage is TRBV6-1 and J usage is TRBJ2-7, with D hard to call. V lost 8 bases and J 3 bases, leaving 14 bases between the germline ends. CDR1 and CDR2 (germline): MNHNS, SASEGT. The CDR3 is 13 residues long. The CDR3 loop reads CASVQGTRYEQYF. The CDR3 DNA reads as TGTGCCAGCGTCCAAGGAACCCGCTACGAGCAGTACTTC.

The genes are TRBV28 and TRBJ2-5; 8 bases are shared with TRBD2. The J call may be incorrect, as the DNA end agrees better with TRBJ2-1. From germline, CDR1 is MDHEN and CDR2 SYDVKM. CDR3 length equals 16 residues. The CDR3 spells CASSQPGTSLGNEQFF. CDR3 sequence (DNA): TGTGCCAGCAGTCAACCCGGGACTAGTTTAGGCAATGAGCAGTTCTTC.

This clonotype turned up a few times. The chain carries TRBV6-6 and TRBJ2-5; 7 nucleotides match TRBD2. The end of the DNA fits TRBJ2-7 better, so the J call may be wrong. This CDR3 spans 14 amino acids. Germline V gene data show CDR1 as MNHNY and CDR2 as SVGAGI (reference sequence). CDR3 sequence (DNA): TGTGCCAGCAGTTACGAGGGACTATGGTACGAGCAGTACTTC. This translates into CASSYEGLWYEQYF.

This clonotype turned up a few times. V is TRBV27 and J is TRBJ2-1; 7 bases are shared with TRBD2. In germline, CDR1 is MNHEY, CDR2 SMNVEV (reference sequence). This CDR3 comprises 17 residues. V lost 4 bases to trimming and J lost 0 bases; unmatched junction nucleotides: 9. DNA of the CDR3: TGTGCCAGCAGTTATTCCCAACTAGCGACCTCCTACAATGAGCAGTTCTTC. Translating gives CASSYSQLATSYNEQFF.

This chain links TRBV18 with TRBJ1-1; TRBD1 is a possible D gene (6 bases). The V and J ends lost 3 bases and 2 bases respectively, with 10 bases between them. The CDR3 is 14 residues long. Germline values: CDR1 KGHSH, CDR2 LQKENI. The CDR3 sequence: CASSPNRVNTEAFF. CDR3 coding DNA: TGTGCCAGCTCACCGAACAGGGTAAACACTGAAGCTTTCTTT.

This clonotype was counted a few times. The rearrangement uses TRBV13 and TRBJ2-3, with 10 bases lining up with TRBD2. Germline values: CDR1 PRHDT, CDR2 FYEKMQ (reference sequence). V lost 5 bases to trimming and J lost 2 bases; unmatched junction nucleotides: 10. The CDR3 is 17 amino acids. CDR3 in DNA: TGTGCCAGCAGCCCCCTAGGGAGCGGGGGGGTCACAGATACGCAGTATTTT. Translating gives CASSPLGSGGVTDTQYF.

This clonotype has only a few counts. This chain joins TRBV7-2 and TRBJ2-5, with 14 bases that match TRBD2. The CDR3 extends over 15 amino acids. Germline CDR1 and CDR2: SGHTA and FQGNSA. Germline trimming cut 5 bases from V and 6 bases from J; bases unmatched to any gene: 5. CDR3 in amino acids: CASSKTSGGAQTQYF. The CDR3 region has the DNA TGTGCCAGCAGCAAGACTAGCGGGGGGGCACAGACCCAGTACTTC.

This clonotype was seen at least ten times. The rearrangement links TRBV24-1 to TRBJ2-1; 10 bases are shared with TRBD1. After removal of 10 bases from V and 8 bases from J, the junction contained 10 bases not matched to a gene. Per the germline V gene, CDR1 is KGHDR and CDR2 is SFDVKD. This CDR3 has 14 amino acids. The CDR3 nucleotides are TGTGCCACGACCGCCGGGACAGGGGACGATGAGCAGTTCTTC. Protein: CATTAGTGDDEQFF.

Comment on this clonotype: At one end, the junction sequence differs from germline, possibly due to a read error. CDR3 protein: CASSFPTSGATDAQYF. The CDR3 coding sequence is TGTGCCAGCAGCTTCCCAACTAGCGGGGCCACAGATGCGCAGTATTTT. The J gene is TRBJ2-3, the V gene TRBV7-2, with 10 bases aligning to TRBD2. The CDR3 covers 16 residues. Germline lookup yields CDR1 SGHTA and CDR2 FQGNSA.

This clonotype was detected only a few times. This chain uses TRBV7-2 with TRBJ1-4; 9 nucleotides line up with TRBD1. The CDR3 is 14 amino acids. V lost 5 bases to trimming and J lost 11 bases; unmatched junction nucleotides: 9. Germline V gene data show CDR1 as SGHTA and CDR2 as FQGNSA. The CDR3 DNA reads as TGTGCCAGCAGCCCCCGGACAGGGGAGGCGAAACTGTTTTTT. Its translation is CASSPRTGEAKLFF.

This clonotype was seen only a few times. J is TRBJ2-2 and V is TRBV12-3 or TRBV12-4; TRBD2 agrees at 7 bases. V shed 6 bases and J 2 bases; nucleotides not matched to a gene: 9. The CDR3 has 16 amino acids. As DNA, the CDR3 is TGTGCCAGCAGGATTAGCGGGTCAATTAACACCGGGGAGCTGTTTTTT. Protein: CASRISGSINTGELFF.

This chain uses TRBV13 with TRBJ2-7; TRBD2 aligns across 11 bases. This CDR3 region has 16 residues. After removal of 1 base from V and 5 bases from J, the junction contained 7 bases not matched to a gene. Germline CDR1 is PRHDT and CDR2 is FYEKMQ (reference sequence). CDR3 residues: CASSLVPSGGYHEQYF. In DNA, the CDR3 is TGTGCCAGCAGCTTAGTTCCTAGCGGGGGGTACCACGAGCAGTACTTC. Combining the CDR3 with reference TRBV13 and TRBJ2-7 gives the whole variable domain AAGVIQSPRHLIKEKRETATLKCYPIPRHDTVYWYQQGPGQDPQFLISFYEKMQSDKGSIPDRFSAQQFSDYHSELNMSSLELGDSALYFCASSLVPSGGYHEQYFGPGTRLTVT.

This clonotype was detected a few times. The V and J genes are TRBV7-9 and TRBJ2-3; 9 bases align to TRBD2. Germline values: CDR1 SEHNR, CDR2 FQNEAQ (reference sequence). Trimming took 7 bases from V and 5 from J; bases not matched to a gene: 10. The CDR3 covers 15 residues. This chain's CDR3 is CASNQLAGPGDTQYF. The DNA for the CDR3 is TGTGCCAGCAACCAACTAGCGGGTCCGGGAGATACGCAGTATTTT.

This clonotype was observed a few times. An end of the junction differs from the germline gene, which may be a read error. The rearrangement links TRBV6-1 to TRBJ1-1; a weak D match, TRBD1 (5 bases). CDR3 length: 16 amino acids. Germline V gives CDR1 MNHNS, CDR2 SASEGT. The CDR3 nucleotides read TGTGCCAGCAGCGGGGCCGCGGAGGGCCTGAACGCTGAAGCTTTCTTT. This gives the protein CASSGAAEGLNAEAFF.

This clonotype occurred a few times. V is TRBV9 and J is TRBJ1-5; 9 bases fit TRBD1. The CDR3 is made up of 15 amino acids. CDR1 and CDR2 (germline): SGDLS, YYNGEE. V lost 3 bases, J lost 4 bases, and 5 bases stayed unmatched. CDR3 residues: CASSGGQGGNQPQHF. The CDR3 bases are TGTGCCAGCAGCGGGGGACAGGGCGGGAATCAGCCCCAGCATTTT.

In this sample, this clonotype turned up a few times. The chain has TRBV7-6 and TRBJ2-5, with D perhaps matching TRBD1 or TRBD2 (5 bases each). CDR1 and CDR2 (germline): SGHVS, FNYEAQ. V was shortened by 4 bases and J by 2 bases, with 23 bases between the two germline ends. The CDR3 runs 18 residues. CDR3 nucleotides: TGTGCCAGCAGCTCAAACTTTTTTCGGGGAAGGGGTCAAGAGACCCAGTACTTC. The encoded protein is CASSSNFFRGRGQETQYF.

This clonotype was recorded at least ten times. The V call is TRBV15, the J call TRBJ2-5; D perhaps matches TRBD2 (5 bases). CDR3 length: 15 residues. V lost 0 bases and J 3 bases, leaving 11 bases between the germline ends. The germline V gene has CDR1 LNHNV and CDR2 YYDKDF (reference sequence). In DNA form, the CDR3 reads TGTGCCACCAGCAGAGACGGGTCGGGGAAAGAGACCCAGTACTTC. Translation: CATSRDGSGKETQYF.

The V call is TRBV11-1, the J call TRBJ2-7, with a weak D call TRBD2 (5 bases). V dropped 4 bases and J dropped 9 bases, with 19 bases sitting between them. The CDR3 extends over 14 amino acids. In germline, CDR1 is SGHAT, CDR2 FQDESV (reference sequence). The CDR3 sequence: CASSSDGIVRGQYF. In nucleotides, the CDR3 is TGTGCCAGCAGCTCCGATGGGATTGTTCGGGGGCAGTACTTC.

The V and J genes are TRBV4-1 and TRBJ1-1; possible D gene TRBD1, 5 bases. V dropped 0 bases and J dropped 3 bases, with 11 bases sitting between them. The V gene's germline CDR1 is MGHRA and CDR2 YSYEKL. CDR3 length equals 15 residues. CDR3 in DNA: TGCGCCAGCAGCCAAGATCCCCAGGGAGACACTGAAGCTTTCTTT. This translates into CASSQDPQGDTEAFF.

The rearrangement joins TRBV3-1 to TRBJ1-1, with a weak D call TRBD1 (6 bases). There are 14 residues in the CDR3. Trimming removed 4 bases at V and 3 bases at J, with 12 bases between. Germline CDR1 reads LGHDT; CDR2 reads YNNKEL (reference sequence). The CDR3 DNA is TGTGCCAGCAGCCCCCCGGGGGCTGACACTGAAGCTTTCTTT. Protein product: CASSPPGADTEAFF.